Included here is one TCR beta chain sequence, with context. Its antigen is unidentified. The sample is drawn from a study of shared clonotypes between healthy human individuals. Across the whole study: Each donor had three CD4 naive, three CD4 memory, two CD8 naive and one CD8 memory plate.

In germline, CDR1 is SEHNR, CDR2 FQNEAQ (reference sequence). CDR3 size: 13 residues. V was cut by 5 bases and J by 7 bases, with 9 bases left in between. This table comes from immunoSEQ multiplex PCR, and its TCRdb copy is limited to in-frame clones, with some not included. The sample holds about 320,000 clones; more than 75% are singletons and the top ten take roughly 17%. Study-wide results and caveats: The four-donor shared clonotypes exceeded non-shared clonotypes in generation probability, with non-shared ones scoring lower.

The sequence was obtained from a man aged 18 to 29 in good health. The V gene is TRBV7-9, the J gene TRBJ1-6; D might be TRBD1 (6 bases). Sequences were obtained from memory CD8+ T cells sorted from blood. Subset defined: CD45RO+ cells pooled with CCR7-negative TemRA cells. This CDR3 reads CASSPTGNSPLHF. DNA for the CDR3: TGTGCCAGCAGCCCTACAGGGAATTCACCCCTCCACTTT.